These T cell receptor beta chains were read from a single sample in a study of T cell changes during pregnancy in multiple sclerosis. The table came from immunoSEQ multiplex PCR; TCRdb's copy has only in-frame clones and leaves some out. The sample shows around 56,000 clones, about 94% of them seen only once. The input for sequencing was CD8+ T cells from peripheral blood mononuclear cells, taken after pregnancy. These receptors all stem from a female donor with multiple sclerosis, enrolled in a pregnancy study. The CDR3 runs from the conserved cysteine through the conserved F or W. D genes are given only for firm matches. Clone size is stated in some rows and not others, as once, few, many or a class when expanded.

J gene,V gene,D gene,clone size,CDR3 protein,CDR3 DNA
TRBJ2-7,TRBV11-2,NA,NA,CASSFTSYEQYF,TGTGCCAGCAGCTTTACCAGCTACGAGCAGTACTTC
TRBJ1-2,TRBV27,NA,NA,CASSSGSIHGYTF,TGTGCCAGCAGTTCCGGGAGCATCCATGGCTACACCTTC
TRBJ2-7,TRBV6-1,NA,NA,CATLDSVARYEQYF,TGTGCCACCCTAGACTCTGTAGCCCGCTACGAGCAGTACTTC
TRBJ2-1,TRBV14,TRBD2,NA,CASSLSGSGNEQFF,TGTGCCAGCAGCCTTAGCGGGAGTGGGAATGAGCAGTTCTTC
TRBJ2-2,TRBV4-1,NA,once,CASSQGPTEATGELFF,TGCGCCAGCAGCCAAGGCCCAACGGAGGCCACCGGGGAGCTGTTTTTT
TRBJ2-3,TRBV27,TRBD1,NA,CASSLRTGADTQYF,TGTGCCAGCAGTTTACGGACAGGAGCAGATACGCAGTATTTT
TRBJ2-1,TRBV2,TRBD2,NA,CASSDGLAVEQFF,TGTGCCAGCAGTGACGGCCTAGCGGTTGAGCAGTTCTTC
TRBJ2-2,TRBV30,TRBD1,once,CAWDGQGGTNTGELFF,TGTGCCTGGGATGGACAGGGGGGGACTAACACCGGGGAGCTGTTTTTT
TRBJ2-1,TRBV9,TRBD2,NA,CASSVAWGGARDEQFF,TGTGCCAGCAGCGTAGCATGGGGGGGAGCCAGAGATGAGCAGTTCTTC
TRBJ2-1,TRBV7-9,NA,once,CASSLVPGDNEQFF,TGTGCCAGCAGCTTAGTTCCCGGGGATAATGAGCAGTTCTTC
TRBJ1-1,TRBV4-1,NA,NA,CASRLSTGNTEAFF,TGCGCCAGCAGGCTTAGCACAGGAAACACTGAAGCTTTCTTT
TRBJ1-1,TRBV30,NA,NA,CAWSFGNTEAFF,TGTGCCTGGAGTTTCGGGAACACTGAAGCTTTCTTT
TRBJ2-7,TRBV30,NA,NA,CAWSVQNEQYF,TGTGCCTGGAGTGTACAGAACGAGCAGTACTTC
TRBJ2-7,TRBV4-1,TRBD2,NA,CASSLRTSGSSYEQYF,TGCGCCAGCAGCCTACGGACTAGCGGAAGCTCCTACGAGCAGTACTTC
TRBJ2-2,TRBV6-7,TRBD2,NA,CASSKSQIAGDNGELFF,TGTGCCAGCTCAAAGTCCCAAATAGCGGGAGACAACGGGGAGCTGTTTTTT
TRBJ1-4,TRBV10-1,TRBD1,NA,CASSGRDRVTKINEKLFF,TGCGCCAGCAGTGGCCGGGACAGGGTTACAAAGATCAATGAAAAACTGTTTTTT
TRBJ2-7,TRBV5-4,TRBD1,NA,CASSIPSQGAYEQYF,TGTGCCAGCAGCATCCCATCGCAGGGGGCCTACGAGCAGTACTTC
TRBJ2-1,TRBV9,NA,NA,CASSAYGSSYNEQFF,TGTGCCAGCAGCGCTTACGGGAGCTCCTACAATGAGCAGTTCTTC
TRBJ2-7,TRBV30,NA,NA,CAYLASYEQYF,TGTGCCTACTTAGCGTCTTACGAGCAGTACTTC
TRBJ1-3,TRBV6-5,TRBD1,NA,CASSYGTVGNTIYF,TGTGCCAGCAGTTATGGGACAGTAGGAAACACCATATATTTT
TRBJ2-5,TRBV13,NA,NA,CASMAAGQAQETQYF,TGTGCCAGCATGGCGGCAGGGCAGGCGCAAGAGACCCAGTACTTC
TRBJ2-7,TRBV27,NA,NA,CASSPQGNYEQYF,TGTGCCAGCTCCCCGCAGGGTAACTACGAGCAGTACTTC
TRBJ2-1,TRBV15,TRBD2,NA,CATSSSGRGYNEQFF,TGTGCCACCAGCAGTAGCGGGAGAGGCTACAATGAGCAGTTCTTC
TRBJ1-5,TRBV27,NA,NA,CASSPGSQPQHF,TGTGCCAGCAGTCCTGGGAGTCAGCCCCAGCATTTT
TRBJ1-1,TRBV5-1,TRBD1,NA,CASSLARGLRTEAFF,TGCGCCAGCAGCTTGGCTAGGGGGCTTCGTACTGAAGCTTTCTTT
TRBJ2-1,TRBV6-5,TRBD2,once,CASSYRRLAGYEQFF,TGTGCCAGCAGTTACAGGAGACTAGCGGGGTATGAGCAGTTCTTC
TRBJ1-2,TRBV5-4,TRBD1,NA,CAWEDRGGYTF,TGTGCCTGGGAGGACAGGGGTGGCTACACCTTC
TRBJ2-7,TRBV19,NA,once,CATGDGYEQYF,TGTGCCACGGGGGACGGCTACGAGCAGTACTTC
TRBJ2-2,TRBV7-9,TRBD2,NA,CASFLSGENTGELFF,TGTGCCAGCTTTCTCAGCGGGGAAAACACCGGGGAGCTGTTTTTT
TRBJ2-7,TRBV27,NA,NA,CASSFGPSYEQYF,TGTGCCAGCAGTTTTGGGCCTTCCTACGAGCAGTACTTC
TRBJ1-1,TRBV27,NA,NA,CASGPRGQLNTEAFF,TGTGCCAGCGGTCCCCGCGGGCAGCTGAACACTGAAGCTTTCTTT
TRBJ2-1,TRBV19,TRBD2,NA,CASSMAGGNEQFF,TGTGCCAGTAGTATGGCGGGGGGGAATGAGCAGTTCTTC
TRBJ2-7,TRBV27,NA,NA,CASSAGFREQYF,TGTGCCAGCAGTGCAGGTTTCCGGGAGCAGTACTTC
TRBJ2-5,TRBV5-6,NA,NA,CASSLLAGSQETQYF,TGTGCCAGCAGCCTCTTGGCGGGGAGCCAAGAGACCCAGTACTTC
TRBJ2-1,TRBV19,TRBD2,NA,CASSIGTSTYNEQFF,TGTGCCAGTAGTATCGGGACTAGTACCTACAATGAGCAGTTCTTC
TRBJ2-7,TRBV7-6,TRBD2,NA,CASSLAGGGVYEQYF,TGTGCCAGCAGCTTAGCGGGGGGGGGAGTCTACGAGCAGTACTTC
TRBJ2-1,TRBV27,TRBD2,once,CASSPGLAGGYNEQFF,TGTGCCAGCAGCCCCGGACTAGCGGGAGGGTACAATGAGCAGTTCTTC
TRBJ2-7,TRBV5-1,TRBD1,NA,CASSLGQGAYEQYF,TGCGCCAGCAGCTTAGGACAGGGGGCGTACGAGCAGTACTTC
TRBJ2-1,TRBV5-4,TRBD2,NA,CASSLWGSGIEQFF,TGTGCCAGCAGCTTGTGGGGTAGCGGGATTGAGCAGTTCTTC
TRBJ1-2,TRBV25-1,NA,NA,CASSEWGLGYGYTF,TGTGCCAGCAGTGAATGGGGACTGGGCTATGGCTACACCTTC